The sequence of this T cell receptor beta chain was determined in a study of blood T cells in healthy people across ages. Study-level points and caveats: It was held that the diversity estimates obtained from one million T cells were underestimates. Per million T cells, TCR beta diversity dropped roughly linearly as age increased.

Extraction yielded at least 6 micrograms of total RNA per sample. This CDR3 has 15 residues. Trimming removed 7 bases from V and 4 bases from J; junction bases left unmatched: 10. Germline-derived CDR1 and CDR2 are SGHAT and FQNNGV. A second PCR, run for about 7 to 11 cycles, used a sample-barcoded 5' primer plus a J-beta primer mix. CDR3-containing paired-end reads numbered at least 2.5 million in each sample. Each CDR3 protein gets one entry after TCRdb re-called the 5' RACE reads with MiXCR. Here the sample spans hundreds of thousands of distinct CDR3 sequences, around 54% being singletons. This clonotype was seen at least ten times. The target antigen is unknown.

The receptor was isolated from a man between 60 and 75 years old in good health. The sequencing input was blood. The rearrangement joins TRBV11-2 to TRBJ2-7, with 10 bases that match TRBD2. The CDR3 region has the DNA TGTGCCAGCACCCCCGGGTCTAGCGGGGGTTACGAGCAGTACTTC. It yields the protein CASTPGSSGGYEQYF. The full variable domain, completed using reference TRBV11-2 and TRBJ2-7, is EAGVAQSPRYKIIEKRQSVAFWCNPISGHATLYWYQQILGQGPKLLIQFQNNGVVDDSQLPKDRFSAERLKGVDSTLKIQPAKLEDSAVYLCASTPGSSGGYEQYFGPGTRLTVT.